This TCR beta chain was captured in a study of blood T cell repertoires in COVID-19. Overall study: The United States, Italy and Spain were the sources of the acute and convalescent COVID-19 samples. Sources were T cells, B-cell-depleted T cells, or PBMCs; the material itself was cDNA or gDNA.

The CDR3 runs 14 residues. Trimming took off 4 bases at V and 9 bases at J, with 16 bases between the two ends. Germline V gene sequence: CDR1 MGHRA, CDR2 YSYEKL. TCRdb keeps only in-frame clones here, not all; method: immunoSEQ multiplex PCR. The sample records over 25,000 clones, approximately 86% being singletons. The chain is built from TRBV4-1 and TRBJ1-5; perhaps TRBD1 as D (6 bases). Sequencing was performed on peripheral blood. The sequence was obtained from a human donor in a cohort sampled during active COVID-19. The donor label of this sample is uncertain. The CDR3 DNA sequence: TGCGCCAGCAGCCTGGGACAAGGGTCGGGGCCCCAGCATTTT. It is translated as CASSLGQGSGPQHF.